The source of this T cell receptor beta chain is a study of Ad26.COV2.S vaccination and SARS-CoV-2 variants. Germline assignment: CDR1 KGHSH and CDR2 LQKENI. V was cut by 5 bases and J by 3 bases, with 7 bases left in between. The CDR3 loop spans 13 amino acids. Here immunoSEQ multiplex PCR was the method, and the copy in TCRdb shows in-frame clones only, minus some. This sample has approximately 410,000 clones, with over 80% found just once. Specified treatment: some 19 received Ad26.COV2.S at low or high dose, single or two shots; 5 received placebo; per-sample allocation not given. It was on day 63 after the first vaccine or placebo injection that samples were taken.

The sample was peripheral blood, taken in a trial of Ad26.COV2.S vaccine versus placebo. This sequence originates from a person aged 18 to 65 who received the Ad26.COV2.S COVID-19 vaccine or a placebo. This rearrangement joins TRBV18 to TRBJ2-2; D remains unclear. CDR3 DNA: TGTGCCAGCTCATTAGATTACACCGGGGAGCTGTTTTTT. Residues: CASSLDYTGELFF. The variable domain in full, completed from reference TRBV18 and TRBJ2-2, reads NAGVMQNPRHLVRRRGQEARLRCSPMKGHSHVYWYRQLPEEGLKFMVYLQKENIIDESGMPKERFSAEFPKEGPSILRIQQVVRGDSAAYFCASSLDYTGELFFGEGSRLTVL.